This passage covers 9 T cell receptor beta chains from one sample sequenced in a study of tumor-infiltrating lymphocytes in primary liver carcinoma. From around 500 ng of total RNA, TCR beta-specific cDNA was reverse-transcribed using a constant-region primer. Three-round nested multiplex PCR performed with slightly modified ARM-PCR produced the TCR beta libraries. TRBV1-TRBV30 forward primers paired with a C-beta reverse primer were used in the first two PCR rounds, which ran 9 to 10 cycles each. TCRdb called the multiplex PCR reads again in MiXCR, with one record for every CDR3 protein. The sample carries roughly 100,000 distinct CDR3 sequences, roughly four fifths recorded once. The approximately 17-34 mg bulk tissue piece was not sorted before simultaneous RNA and DNA extraction. Input material: liver tumor tissue from sampling region 3. Specified subset: tumor region T3, left-lateral pole. The receptors come from a man aged 35 to 55 with primary liver carcinoma and hepatitis B virus infection.

To note about this clonotype: At one boundary the junction diverges from the germline segment, which might be a read error. This chain joins TRBV29-1 and TRBJ2-5; tentatively, D is TRBD2 (6 bases). This CDR3 is 16 amino acids long. Germline CDR1 is SQVTM and CDR2 is ANQGSEA. This CDR3 reads CSVKPGGLLLEEAQYF. The CDR3 DNA reads as TGCAGCGTTAAACCTGGAGGACTACTTCTGGAAGAGGCCCAGTACTTC. Complete variable domain (other parts from reference TRBV29-1 and TRBJ2-5): SAVISQKPSRDICQRGTSLTIQCQVDSQVTMMFWYRQQPGQSLTLIATANQGSEATYESGFVIDKFPISRPNLTFSTLTVSNMSPEDSSIYLCSVKPGGLLLEEAQYFGPGTRLLVL.

This clonotype was seen a handful of times. One end of the junction does not line up with germline, which may come from a read error. V is TRBV29-1 and J is TRBJ1-2, with D perhaps TRBD1 (6 bases). This CDR3 is 12 amino acids long. Per the germline V gene, CDR1 is SQVTM and CDR2 is ANQGSEA. The CDR3 spells CSVVRDTYGYAF. CDR3 nucleotides: TGCAGTGTTGTCCGGGACACCTATGGCTACGCCTTC.

Turning to this clonotype: A read error may produce the germline difference seen at one junction end. This chain links TRBV28 with TRBJ1-3; TRBD1 might be the D (5 bases). The CDR3 is made up of 16 amino acids. CDR1 and CDR2 from the germline V gene are MDHEN and SYDVKM. The CDR3 loop is CASSPSLAGSGSTIYF. The CDR3 DNA follows: TGTGCCAGCAGCCCCTCCCTGGCAGGGAGTGGAAGCACCATATATTTT.

As concerns this clonotype: Likely a read error: the CDR3 ends without its conserved phenylalanine or tryptophan. The limits of the CDR3 on the DNA are not certain, so only TCRdb's listed CDR3 is given. The rearrangement joins TRBV28 to TRBJ2-7; TRBD1 is the table's D call, not checked against the DNA. Germline CDR1 is MDHEN and CDR2 is SYDVKM. The CDR3 comprises 14 residues, both ends counted. CDR3 amino acids: CASSPLTDQRVEYL.

A few counts support this clonotype. This may stem from a read error, because a much larger clone lies one nucleotide away. The genes are TRBV28 and TRBJ2-1; 10 bases fit TRBD1. This CDR3 is built from 14 residues. Trimming removed 10 bases from V and 7 bases from J; junction bases left unmatched: 10. The germline V gene has CDR1 MDHEN and CDR2 SYDVKM. This CDR3 reads CANTGTGETNEQFF. Here the CDR3 DNA reads TGTGCCAACACCGGGACAGGGGAGACGAATGAGCAGTTCTTC.

In the case of this clonotype: A read error may account for a junction end that differs from germline. The chain combines TRBV6-5 with TRBJ1-3; D not certain. The CDR3 extends over 15 amino acids. Germline V lookup: CDR1 MNHEY, CDR2 SVGAGI. CDR3 sequence reads: CASSYLTSSGNIIYF. DNA for the CDR3: TGTGCCAGCAGTTACCTGACGTCCTCTGGAAACATCATATATTTT.

V and J are TRBV29-1 and TRBJ2-3; possibly TRBD1 for D (6 bases). Looked up from germline, CDR1 is SQVTM and CDR2 is ANQGSEA. The V end lost 4 bases, the J end lost 8 bases, and 10 bases lay between the germline ends. The CDR3 has 11 residues. As DNA, the CDR3 is TGCAGCGTTGCGGGACACGTTACGCAGTATTTT. Encoded protein: CSVAGHVTQYF.

This clonotype was recorded only once. The germline gene is not matched at one end of the junction; a read error may be the cause. This chain joins TRBV11-2 and TRBJ2-2; 7 bases are shared with TRBD2. The germline V gene has CDR1 SGHAT and CDR2 FQNNGV. This CDR3 is 16 amino acids long. For the CDR3, the DNA is TGTGCCAGCAGCTCTTCTAGCGGCGCGAACACCGGGAAGCTGTTCTTT. Translation gives CASSSSSGANTGKLFF.

As regards this clonotype: Germline is not matched at one junction end, which may reflect a read error. This rearrangement joins TRBV10-3 to TRBJ1-1; D remains ambiguous. This CDR3 spans 15 amino acids. The germline gives CDR1 ENHRY, CDR2 SYGVKD. The CDR3 DNA reads as TGTGCCATCAGTGAGTTTATGACCGTGAACACTGAAGCTTCCTTT. It translates to CAISEFMTVNTEASF.